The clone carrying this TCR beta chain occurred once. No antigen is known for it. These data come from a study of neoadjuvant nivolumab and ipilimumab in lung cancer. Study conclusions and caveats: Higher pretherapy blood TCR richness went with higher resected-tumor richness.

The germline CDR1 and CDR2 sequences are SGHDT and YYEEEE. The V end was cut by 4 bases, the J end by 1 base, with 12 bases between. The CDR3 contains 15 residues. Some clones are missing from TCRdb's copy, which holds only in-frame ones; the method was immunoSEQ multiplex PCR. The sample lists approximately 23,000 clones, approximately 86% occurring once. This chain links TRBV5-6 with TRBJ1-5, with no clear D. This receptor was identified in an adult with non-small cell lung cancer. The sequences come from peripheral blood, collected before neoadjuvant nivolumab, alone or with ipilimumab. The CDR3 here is CASSEWGVSNQPQHF. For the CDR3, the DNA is TGTGCCAGCAGCGAATGGGGAGTGAGCAATCAGCCCCAGCATTTT.